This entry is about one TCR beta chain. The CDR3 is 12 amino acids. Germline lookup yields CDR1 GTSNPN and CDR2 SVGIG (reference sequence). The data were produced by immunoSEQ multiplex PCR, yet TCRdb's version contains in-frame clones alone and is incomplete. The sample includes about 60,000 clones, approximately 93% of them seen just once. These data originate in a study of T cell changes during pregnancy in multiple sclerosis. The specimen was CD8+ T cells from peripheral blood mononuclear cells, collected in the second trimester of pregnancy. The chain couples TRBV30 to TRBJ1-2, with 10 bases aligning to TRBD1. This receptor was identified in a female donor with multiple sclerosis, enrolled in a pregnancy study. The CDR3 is CGRGQGNYGYTF. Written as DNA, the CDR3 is TGTGGCAGGGGACAGGGGAACTATGGCTACACCTTC.